Below, one T cell receptor (beta chain) is given with its context. This clonotype appeared many times. No antigen is known for it. No base quality information exists; no much larger clone differs at one position. There are 15 amino acids in the CDR3, from cysteine to phenylalanine inclusive. Only CDR3 DNA remains: 45 bases, in frame from the first base. Trimming takes 0 bases from V and 3 bases from J, and the germline ends sit 9 bases apart. The germline V gene (reference sequence) supplies CDR1 LNHNV and CDR2 YYDKDF. Library generation was performed with PCR. Sequenced on an Illumina HiSeq 2500. Molecular barcoding was employed in the preparation of TCR libraries, with unique molecular identifiers being used to normalize TCRbeta repertoire quantification. TCRdb reworked the public reads: Q25 trimming with fastp, MiXCR clone assembly, productive beta chains retained. Every entry covers one CDR3 protein and lists the most common genes and DNA from its rows. For this sample there are over 550,000 distinct CDR3 sequences; roughly a tenth appear just once. Approximately 4.1% of the sample belongs to the ten largest clones.

The data originate from a study of T-cell reconstitution after alpha-beta-depleted transplantation in children listed by TCRdb under 2016. As for the study more broadly: Using TCR repertoire profiling, the study followed T-cell immune reconstitution in a quantitative way in children after TCRalphabeta/CD19-depleted allogeneic hematopoietic cell transplantation.

This sample comprised PBMCs from the stem cell graft donor, obtained from the stem cell graft. The sequence was collected from a human donor who donated a stem cell graft to a child with acute myeloid leukemia. Recombination connected TRBV15 to TRBJ2-1; TRBD2 is possibly the D segment (6 matching bases). The sequenced DNA is TGTGCCACCAGCAGAGAACCGGGGGTCTACAATGAGCAGTTCTTC. Translated, this is CATSREPGVYNEQFF.